This TCR beta chain was identified during a study of T cell responses to AZD1222 COVID-19 vaccine. Study-wide findings and caveats: The peak T cell response came first, and repertoires were sampled only after it. Dominant at 160-218 and 743-854, vaccine-associated CD4 TCRs also spanned spike.

Repertoires were generated with immunoSEQ multiplex PCR, while TCRdb's copy carries only in-frame clones and drops some. The table lists roughly 120,000 clones, approximately 93% of them singletons. This clone appeared a single time. As yet, its antigen is unknown. The CDR3 consists of 14 residues. V gave up 2 bases and J gave up 9 bases, with 14 bases separating them. Per the germline V gene, CDR1 is SEHNR and CDR2 is FQNEAQ (reference sequence). The sequencing used peripheral blood, collected on day 0 of AZD1222 vaccination. This TCR came from an adult in good health. The chain joins TRBV7-9 to TRBJ2-1; D gene ambiguous. CDR3 in DNA: TGTGCCAGCAGCTTACAACGTGGTAGCTCTGAGCAGTTCTTC. Amino acid sequence: CASSLQRGSSEQFF. The full variable domain, its missing parts supplied by reference TRBV7-9 and TRBJ2-1, is DTGVSQNPRHKITKRGQNVTFRCDPISEHNRLYWYRQTLGQGPEFLTYFQNEAQLEKSRLLSDRFSAERPKGSFSTLEIQRTEQGDSAMYLCASSLQRGSSEQFFGPGTRLTVL.